The text below deals with one TCR beta chain. This clone has only a few counts. The target of this receptor is not known. The record has no base qualities; no much larger clone is one base away. The sample is drawn from a study of OX40 agonist ivuxolimab in advanced cancers. For context, the study as a whole: Ivuxolimab was an agonistic, fully human IgG2 monoclonal antibody directed against OX40 (CD134), a costimulatory receptor. The paper reports the monotherapy dose-escalation portion (N = 52 patients) of the phase I ivuxolimab trial. Patients were allowed to have had prior anti-PD-1, anti-PD-L1 or anti-CTLA-4 therapy, and 40% of the dose-escalation patients had previously received checkpoint inhibitors. Among the roughly 50 dose-escalation patients, some 20 had hepatocellular carcinoma, some 15 melanoma, 9 renal cell carcinoma and 9 head and neck cancer. Peripheral TCRbeta sequencing was intended to test whether TCR sequence diversity was altered and clonal T-cell expansion was caused by ivuxolimab. Partial responses occurred in three dose-escalation patients, of whom one had hepatocellular carcinoma and two had cutaneous melanoma. Intravenous ivuxolimab was administered to patients every 2 weeks at six dose levels: 0.01, 0.1, 0.3, 1.5, 3 and 10 mg/kg. The dose-escalation cohort was 82.7% male with a mean age of approximately 60 years, ranging from roughly 23 to 90. What the study reported, not specific to this receptor: After ivuxolimab, more expanded clones were found on average in CD8+ T cells than in CD4+ T cells. Partial responders in the 0.1-3.0 mg/kg groups had among the lowest normalized peripheral clonal expansion, especially among CD8+ T cells. Which antigens the clonally expanded peripheral T cells were specific for was not determined. At doses of 0.1 to 3.0 mg/kg, clonal expansion of both CD4+ and CD8+ blood T cells was observed from baseline to week 6. Low levels of normalized T-cell clonal expansion were also seen in some nonresponding patients.

Patients with a history of autoimmune disease or receiving systemic immunosuppression were excluded from the trial. Peripheral blood for TCR sequencing was drawn from every dose cohort at baseline, at cycle 4 day 1 and at cycle 7 day 1. The samples were taken from a phase I, first-in-human, multicenter, open-label dose-escalation trial of ivuxolimab. Adults with locally advanced or metastatic melanoma, renal cell carcinoma, hepatocellular carcinoma or head and neck squamous cell carcinoma were enrolled in the trial. Before TCR sequencing, CD4+ and CD8+ T cells were separately sorted from peripheral blood. Genomic DNA was extracted from sorted cells for sequencing of the TCRbeta CDR3 region. The immunoSEQ Assay was used for sequencing of TCRbeta CDR3 regions. Sourced from immuneACCESS, this table was stored by TCRdb with only in-frame sequences that have V and J called. A share of the clones is absent; for the studies checked, an unresolved V gene accounts for under half, and the remainder has no known explanation. The sample table holds over 65,000 clones, of which 80% to 95% were seen once. The ten biggest clones cover approximately 0.3% of the sample.

Sequencing used CD4+ or CD8+ T cells sorted from blood, obtained in a trial of the OX40 agonist ivuxolimab. The TCR was taken from an adult with an advanced solid tumor such as melanoma, head and neck, liver or kidney cancer.

The CDR3 sequence is CASSLALQGESGELFF. The nucleotides read TGTGCCAGCAGCTTAGCCCTACAGGGGGAGTCCGGGGAGCTGTTTTTT. The rearrangement combines TRBV7-9 with TRBJ2-2; 8 junctional bases match TRBD1. The germline V gene (reference sequence) supplies CDR1 SEHNR and CDR2 FQNEAQ. Clipping removes 0 bases from V and 6 bases from J, with 6 as the unmatched junction base count. Including the terminal cysteine and phenylalanine, the CDR3 comprises 16 residues. Of all the DNA, just the CDR3 is kept, 48 bases in frame from base 1.